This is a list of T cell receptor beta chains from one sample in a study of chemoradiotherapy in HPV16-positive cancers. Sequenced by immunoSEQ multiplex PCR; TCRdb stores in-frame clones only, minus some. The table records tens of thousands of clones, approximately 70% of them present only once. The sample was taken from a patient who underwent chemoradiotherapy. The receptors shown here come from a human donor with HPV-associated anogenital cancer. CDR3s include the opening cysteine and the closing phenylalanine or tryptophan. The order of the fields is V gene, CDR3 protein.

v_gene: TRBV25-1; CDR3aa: CASTTGQNTEAFF
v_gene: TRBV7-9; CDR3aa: CASSFTTGSGTQYF
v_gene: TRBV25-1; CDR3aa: CASSGLTVVKQFF
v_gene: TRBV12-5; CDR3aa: CASGFPTGIGANVLTF
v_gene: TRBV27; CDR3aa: CASSQRGGYGYTF
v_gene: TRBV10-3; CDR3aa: CAISESADTEAFF
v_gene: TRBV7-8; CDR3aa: CASSSTLGQGNQPQHF
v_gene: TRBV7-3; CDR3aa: CASSTGTSGGDEQFF
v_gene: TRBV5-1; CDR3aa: CASSPGLAGAYEQYF
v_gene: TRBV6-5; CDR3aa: CASSYSRGQETQYF
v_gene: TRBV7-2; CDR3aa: CASSQQETQYF
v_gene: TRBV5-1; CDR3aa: CASSLDGLGANVLTF
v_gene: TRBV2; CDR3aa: CASRDTGTSADTQYF
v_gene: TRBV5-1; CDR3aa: CASNFGTGGVEQYF
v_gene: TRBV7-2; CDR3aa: CASSQPGRGNQPQHF
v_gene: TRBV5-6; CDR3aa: CASSLSPLSGRAHYNEQFF
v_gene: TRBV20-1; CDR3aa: CSAFDWQWQFF
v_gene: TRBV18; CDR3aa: CASSPREIQGEVEYQPQHF
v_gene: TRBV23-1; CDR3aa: CASTPDSSGNTIYF
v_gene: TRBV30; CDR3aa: CAWSVRERVNF
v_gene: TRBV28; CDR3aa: CASSPGQSNQPQHF
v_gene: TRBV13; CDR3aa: CASSLGMNTEAFF
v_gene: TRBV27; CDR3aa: CASSLTWEVTEAFF
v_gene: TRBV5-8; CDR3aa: CASSLVRTEAFF
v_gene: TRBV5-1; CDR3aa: CASSRGTGGRETQYF
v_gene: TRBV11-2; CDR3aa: CANSDWGTGSYEQYF
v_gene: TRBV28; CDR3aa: CASFGGGPQETQYF
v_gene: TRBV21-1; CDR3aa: CASSLPLLTDQPQHF
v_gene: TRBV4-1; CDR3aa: CASSQDHEGQPQHF
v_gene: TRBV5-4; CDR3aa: CASSFIKGEEQYF
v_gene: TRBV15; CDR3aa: CATGSGGNQPQHF
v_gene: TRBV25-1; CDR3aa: CASSVGTGHTDTQYF
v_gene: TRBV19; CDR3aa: CASRQTGGNEKLFF
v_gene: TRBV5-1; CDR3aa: CASSSADTQYF
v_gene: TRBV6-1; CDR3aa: CASSTVAANEQYF
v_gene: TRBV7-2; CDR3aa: CASSLLFSDRTDTQYF
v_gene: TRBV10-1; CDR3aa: CASSESRSNTGELFF
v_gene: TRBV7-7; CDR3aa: CASSSTTDSYEQYF
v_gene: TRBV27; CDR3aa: CASSLHVNTEAFF
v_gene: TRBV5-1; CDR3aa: CASSLAQRNTGELFF
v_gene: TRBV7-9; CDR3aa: CASSPSRGPHEQYF
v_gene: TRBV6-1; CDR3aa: CASSEVTGGRETQYF
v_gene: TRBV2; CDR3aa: CASLRTGVYEQYF
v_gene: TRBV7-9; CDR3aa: CASSLGGSVDTQYF
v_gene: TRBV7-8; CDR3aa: CASSLADSTYEQYF
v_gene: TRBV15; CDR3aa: CATSRESRPGNTIYF
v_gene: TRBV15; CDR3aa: CATSRDLEPNEQFF
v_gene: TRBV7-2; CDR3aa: CASSTRSPYEQYF
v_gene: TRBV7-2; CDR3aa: CASSFYSGGRTDTQYF
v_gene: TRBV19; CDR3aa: CASSPTGRLISGNTIYF
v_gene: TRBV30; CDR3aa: CAWSGAGGMNTEAFF
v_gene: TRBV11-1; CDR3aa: CASSPGTGNTEAFF
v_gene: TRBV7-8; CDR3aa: CASSLHAGGKSEAFF
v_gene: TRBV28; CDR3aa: CASSPKQETQYF